This TCR beta chain was sequenced in a study of blood T cell repertoires in COVID-19. The method was immunoSEQ multiplex PCR; TCRdb's version includes in-frame clones alone and lacks a portion of them. Of 200,000 to 300,000 clones in the sample, about 82% were seen once. Those enrolled in Seattle joined during active infection and were followed longitudinally afterward. The clonotype originates from a woman older than 75 with COVID-19, enrolled during active disease. Material: peripheral blood.

CDR3 bases: TGTGCCAGCAGCAAAGACAGGACTCCACTGACGGGCACCGGGGAGCTGTTTTTT. Its translation: CASSKDRTPLTGTGELFF. J is TRBJ2-2 and V is TRBV5-5; TRBD1 is a possible D gene (6 bases). Between the trimmed V and J ends, which lost 4 bases and 4 bases, there was a span of 23 bases. The V gene's germline CDR1 is SGHKS and CDR2 YYEKEE (reference sequence). The CDR3 is 18 residues long. Combining the CDR3 with reference TRBV5-5 and TRBJ2-2 gives the whole variable domain DAGVTQSPTHLIKTRGQQVTLRCSPISGHKSVSWYQQVLGQGPQFIFQYYEKEERGRGNFPDRFSARQFPNYSSELNVNALLLGDSALYLCASSKDRTPLTGTGELFFGEGSRLTVL.